This TCR beta chain came from a study of graft-versus-host responses after intestinal transplantation. Profiling relied on immunoSEQ multiplex PCR, and the TCRdb table lists in-frame clones only, not all of them. This sample carries 65,000 to 90,000 clones, about 90% of them seen once, and the ten largest clones take around 0.38%. V gave up 4 bases and J gave up 5 bases, with 16 bases separating them. This CDR3 is 15 amino acids long. Germline values: CDR1 SGHTA, CDR2 FQGNSA. Regarding this clone: Its antigen is unidentified.

The sample consisted of unstimulated CD8+ T cells sorted from spleen or lymph node cells, taken before transplant. The clonotype was recovered from a human donor who was the organ donor for an intestinal transplant. The rearrangement links TRBV7-2 to TRBJ2-3; TRBD2 might be the D (7 bases). CDR3 DNA: TGTGCCAGCAGCTACCTGGGGGGGCATGGAGATACGCAGTATTTT. Translated: CASSYLGGHGDTQYF.